Below, one TCR beta chain is given with its context. The specificity of this receptor is unknown. No clone much larger than this one lies a single base away; base qualities are absent. This sample is part of a study of blood T cell repertoires in COVID-19 (dated by TCRdb to 2019 to 2021). Notes on the research overall: Samples covering the acute and convalescent phases of COVID-19 were provided by collaborators in the United States, Italy and Spain. The prospective study material was composed of cDNA or gDNA derived from T cells, B-cell-depleted T cells, or PBMCs. Deeply sampled blood TCRbeta repertoires from subjects exposed to, actively infected with, or recovered from COVID-19 were included in the dataset. The repertoires were made available in a free public database intended to serve as a resource for research on the immune response to SARS-CoV-2. Samples were obtained from the ongoing ImmuneRACE study (first 160 participants) and from approximately 1,200 subjects provided by 6 global collaborators. Sample metadata almost always included a de-identified subject ID, COVID-19 status, age in years and sex. Where available, HLA class I and class II types were obtained from metadata supplied by the sample provider rather than from assay-based typing. Findings and caveats that apply to the study as a whole: The amount of clinical and demographic metadata varied by source and participant and was provided uncurated.

TCRbeta CDR3 regions were amplified from genomic DNA by means of the immunoSEQ Assay, a bias-controlled multiplex PCR. Regarding the original processing steps: The number of nucleated cells in each sample was estimated by amplification of reference gene primers within the assay. To quantify the absolute abundance of each unique TCRbeta CDR3 rearrangement, sequence reads were collapsed and filtered. For each sample, productive Simpson clonality was calculated by taking the square root of Simpson's diversity index across productive rearrangements. TCRdb provides this immuneACCESS table in a form limited to in-frame rearrangements. Some clones are lacking; in checked studies, under half of them reflect an unresolved V gene, and why the rest are absent is not known. V and J calls and clone size are as listed in that table; D and trimming were resolved from the DNA. Recorded for this sample are about 200,000 clones; roughly 83% of them occurred a single time. The ten largest clonotypes hold 27% of the sample.

The junction shows trimming of 4 bases on V and 3 bases on J, plus 17 bases between the germline ends. The CDR3 starts with the cysteine, ends with the phenylalanine, and has 15 residues. The only DNA kept is the CDR3, 45 bases in frame from the first base. CDR1 and CDR2, per the germline V gene (reference sequence), are SGHNT and YYREEE. The collaborating institutions used their own protocols to collect whole blood in K2EDTA tubes. For TCRbeta analysis, collaborator samples were shipped as frozen whole blood, as isolated PBMCs, or as DNA extracted from either sample type. The clonotype comes from a man in his forties or fifties with acute or convalescent COVID-19. Source material: peripheral blood. This sequence uses TRBV5-4 and TRBJ2-7; D gene: possibly TRBD1, on 6 matching bases. The CDR3 loop reads CASSPGVDRLYEQYF. The nucleotides are TGTGCCAGCAGCCCCGGTGTCGACAGGCTCTACGAGCAGTACTTC.